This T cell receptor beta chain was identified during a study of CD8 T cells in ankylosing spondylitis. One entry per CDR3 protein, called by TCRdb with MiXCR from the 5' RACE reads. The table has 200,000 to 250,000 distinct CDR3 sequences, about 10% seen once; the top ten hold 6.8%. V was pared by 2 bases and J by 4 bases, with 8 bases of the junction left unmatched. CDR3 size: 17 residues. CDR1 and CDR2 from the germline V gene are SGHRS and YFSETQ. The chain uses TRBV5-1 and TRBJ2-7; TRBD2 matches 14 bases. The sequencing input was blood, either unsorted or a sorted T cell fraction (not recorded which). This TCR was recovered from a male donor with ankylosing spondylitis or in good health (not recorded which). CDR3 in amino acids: CASSLTGTSGSRYEQYF. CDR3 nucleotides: TGCGCCAGCAGCTTAACCGGGACTAGCGGGAGTCGATACGAGCAGTACTTC.